This entry lists 3 T cell receptor beta chains sequenced from one sample in a study of PD-L1 blockade in urothelial cancer. Specified time point: pretreatment peripheral blood. Generated by immunoSEQ multiplex PCR, the TCRdb table keeps only in-frame clones and is missing some. The sample records 50,000 or so clones, roughly 84% being singletons. The sample here was PBMCs, taken around atezolizumab (anti-PD-L1) treatment. The receptors shown here come from a man in his fifties or sixties with urothelial cancer.

The chain employs TRBV29-1 and TRBJ2-7, with 7 bases fitting TRBD2. V lost 7 bases, J lost 4 bases, and 7 bases stayed unmatched. This CDR3 contains 12 residues. Germline V lookup: CDR1 SQVTM, CDR2 ANQGSEA. CDR3 loop: CSARTSEYEQYF. CDR3 DNA: TGCAGCGCTAGGACTAGTGAGTACGAGCAGTACTTC.

This chain connects TRBV18 to TRBJ2-5; tentatively, D is TRBD2 (6 bases). Trimming took off 2 bases at V and 4 bases at J, with 14 bases between the two ends. The CDR3 is made up of 15 amino acids. Looked up from germline, CDR1 is KGHSH and CDR2 is LQKENI. The CDR3 DNA is TGTGCCAGCTCACCAGAGAAGGGAGGAGGAGAGACCCAGTACTTC. Translating it yields CASSPEKGGGETQYF.

V and J are TRBV7-2 and TRBJ1-1; 9 bases align to TRBD1. V lost 5 bases and J lost 5; bases outside the gene matches: 3. CDR3 length equals 13 residues. Germline values: CDR1 SGHTA, CDR2 FQGNSA. The chain's CDR3 is CASSQQGATEAFF. The CDR3 DNA sequence: TGTGCCAGCAGCCAACAGGGGGCAACTGAAGCTTTCTTT.